What follows are 13 T cell receptor beta chains derived from one specimen sequenced in a study of response to subunit inactivated influenza vaccine. Via MiXCR, TCRdb re-called the RT-PCR reads, giving one row per CDR3 protein. The repertoire holds just over 300,000 distinct CDR3 sequences, with just over 20% as singletons. Sequenced here: PBMCs from blood, sampled about 19 months after vaccination. The receptors were sampled from a man aged 45 to 75 who received an inactivated influenza vaccine.

This chain links TRBV20-1 with TRBJ1-5; 7 bases line up with TRBD1. Per the germline V gene, CDR1 is DFQATT and CDR2 is SNEGSKA (reference sequence). V dropped 5 bases and J dropped 0; count of bases not matched to a gene: 7. CDR3 length: 15 amino acids. CDR3 region: CSARGTASSNQPQHF. The CDR3 DNA is TGCAGTGCTCGCGGGACAGCGAGTAGCAATCAGCCCCAGCATTTT.

The CDR3 nucleotides are TGTGCCAGCACCCTCCCGGGAGTCGCGGCTTTCTTT. Protein sequence: CASTLPGVAAFF. The chain is built from TRBV12-3 or TRBV12-4 and TRBJ1-1, with D uncertain. This CDR3 has 12 amino acids. Trimming left V 7 bases short and J 11 bases short, with 17 bases between.

This clonotype has a handful of counts. The rearrangement uses TRBV4-1 and TRBJ1-4; D unresolved. Trimming pared 4 bases from V and 6 bases from J, leaving 6 bases between. The CDR3 spans 12 residues. Germline CDR1 MGHRA, CDR2 YSYEKL. The CDR3 DNA is TGCGCCAGCAGCCGAATATATGAAAAACTGTTTTTT. This codes for CASSRIYEKLFF.

The V gene is TRBV20-1, the J gene TRBJ1-2, with 7 bases fitting TRBD1. Germline values: CDR1 DFQATT, CDR2 SNEGSKA (reference sequence). V lost 0 bases and J lost 2; bases outside the gene matches: 12. CDR3 length: 17 residues. CDR3 residues: CSARDLSRQGLNYGYTF. The CDR3 coding sequence is TGCAGTGCTAGAGATTTAAGCCGACAGGGCTTGAACTATGGCTACACCTTC.

The rearrangement links TRBV10-3 to TRBJ2-1; the D is unclear. The length of the CDR3 is 13 residues. V was cut by 4 bases and J by 7 bases, with 11 bases left in between. Germline CDR1 reads ENHRY; CDR2 reads SYGVKD. Here the CDR3 reads CAISVEWANEQFF. CDR3 DNA sequence: TGTGCCATCAGTGTTGAATGGGCAAATGAGCAGTTCTTC.

Only a few counts were recorded for this clonotype. V is TRBV14 and J is TRBJ2-1; no definite D call. CDR1 SGHDN and CDR2 FVKESK come from the germline V gene. V lost 1 base and J lost 7, with 14 bases in between. This CDR3 is 15 amino acids long. The CDR3: CASSQGSGRTNEQFF. DNA for the CDR3: TGTGCCAGCAGCCAAGGTTCGGGCAGGACGAATGAGCAGTTCTTC.

This clonotype came up a few times. CDR3 sequence: CASSLMSGGSETQYF. CDR3 nucleotides: TGTGCCAGCAGCTTAATGTCAGGGGGCTCGGAGACCCAGTACTTC. The chain employs TRBV7-9 and TRBJ2-5; 8 bases are shared with TRBD1. V lost 2 bases, J lost 5 bases, and 7 bases stayed unmatched. The CDR3 runs 15 residues. Germline V gives CDR1 SEHNR, CDR2 FQNEAQ (reference sequence).

The sample holds a few counts of this clonotype. This chain links TRBV7-2 with TRBJ2-5; 8 nucleotides agree with TRBD1. V was pared by 6 bases and J by 4 bases, with 7 bases of the junction left unmatched. The germline gives CDR1 SGHTA, CDR2 FQGNSA. The CDR3 contains 14 residues. CDR3 in amino acids: CASRDAGGPETQYF. The CDR3, as DNA: TGTGCCAGCAGAGACGCAGGGGGCCCAGAGACCCAGTACTTC.

This clonotype was found a few times. The chain recombines TRBV12-3 or TRBV12-4 with TRBJ2-3; TRBD2 matches at 10 bases. This CDR3 has 15 residues. With 6 bases clipped from V and 6 bases from J, the junction kept 9 bases outside the gene matches. This CDR3 reads CASSGSGGSPDTQYF. Here the CDR3 DNA reads TGTGCCAGCAGCGGTAGCGGGGGGTCCCCGGATACGCAGTATTTT.

The V and J genes are TRBV5-1 and TRBJ2-7, with D perhaps matching TRBD1 (5 bases). Trimming cost V 0 bases and J 2 bases, with 12 bases left between them. The CDR3 covers 15 residues. Germline CDR1 is SGHRS and CDR2 is YFSETQ. The CDR3 sequence: CASSLDGAGPYEQYF. CDR3 nucleotide sequence: TGCGCCAGCAGCTTGGATGGGGCAGGGCCCTACGAGCAGTACTTC.

This clonotype appeared a few times. The chain carries TRBV2 and TRBJ2-7, with D perhaps TRBD2 (5 bases). V lost 7 bases and J 4 bases, leaving 8 bases between the germline ends. The CDR3 is 11 amino acids. CDR1 is SNHLY, CDR2 FYNNEI, per germline. The CDR3 bases are TGTGCCAGCATTGAGGGATACGAGCAGTACTTC. Protein sequence: CASIEGYEQYF. Filled out from reference TRBV2 and TRBJ2-7, the complete variable domain reads EPEVTQTPSHQVTQMGQEVILRCVPISNHLYFYWYRQILGQKVEFLVSFYNNEISEKSEIFDDQFSVERPDGSNFTLKIRSTKLEDSAMYFCASIEGYEQYFGPGTRLTVT.

This clonotype was seen repeatedly, ten times or more. The rearrangement joins TRBV4-3 to TRBJ1-2, with D perhaps TRBD1 (5 bases). The V and J ends lost 0 bases and 1 base respectively, with 6 bases between them. CDR3 length: 14 amino acids. Germline CDR1 and CDR2: LGHNA and YSLEER. CDR3 sequence reads: CASSQDQGNYGYTF. The CDR3 region has the DNA TGCGCCAGCAGCCAAGACCAGGGTAACTATGGCTACACCTTC.

Ten or more counts support this clonotype. The chain is built from TRBV9 and TRBJ2-1, with a weak D call TRBD2 (6 bases). The CDR3 contains 14 residues. Trimming took 0 bases from V and 4 from J, leaving 8 bases between them. From germline, CDR1 is SGDLS and CDR2 YYNGEE. The CDR3, as DNA: TGTGCCAGCAGCGTAGGTCGGGAGTACAATGAGCAGTTCTTC. Amino acids: CASSVGREYNEQFF.